The T cell receptor (gamma chain) described here comes from a study of gamma-delta T cells after stem cell transplantation listed by TCRdb under 2016. This clone is deemed medium-sized (0.01 to 0.1%). Its antigen has not been determined. Base quality data are lacking; no much larger clone is found one base away. The library was obtained by RT-PCR. Sequencing instrument: Illumina MiSeq. Public reads were reanalyzed in TCRdb with CATT, and rows carrying the same DNA were merged afterwards. This sample lists roughly 700 gamma-chain clones; approximately 21% were detected once. The ten biggest clones cover about a tenth of the sample. CDR1 is given as GITISATS and CDR2 as ISYDGTV, both from the germline V gene (reference sequence). The CDR3 runs 14 residues from the cysteine to the phenylalanine. Only the CDR3 portion is preserved as DNA: 42 bases, with reading frame beginning at the first base. V is cut back by 0 bases and J by 0 bases, with 2 bases in the junction unmatched.

Sequencing was done on a sample of gamma-delta T cells. The receptor comes from a human donor. It is not recorded whose cells these are; they may come from a transplant donor. The chain joins TRGV9 to TRGJ1 or TRGJ2. The nucleotides read TGTGCCTTGTGGGAGGTGTTGAATTATTATAAGAAACTCTTT. The resulting protein is CALWEVLNYYKKLF.